The entry below gives a single T cell receptor (beta chain) sequence along with its context. Antigen specificity is unknown. This record comes from a study of shared clonotypes between healthy human individuals. Sequencing was performed with immunoSEQ multiplex PCR; in TCRdb, only in-frame clones are kept and a portion is missing. This table has about 600,000 clones, 70% to 80% appearing once. In unsorted samples, genomic DNA was obtained using roughly 90 million PBMCs. Study-level findings and limits: Owing to a small donor count, the genetic and exposure-history diversity represented was limited.

What was sequenced was PBMCs. This receptor was identified in a woman between 35 and 50 years old in good health. Some clones in this sample may be carry-over from other donors' samples.

CDR3 sequence (DNA): TGTGCCAGCAGCTTAGCGCTGGGTGACATTCAGTACTTC. The encoded protein is CASSLALGDIQYF. The chain is built from TRBV7-9 and TRBJ2-4, with D unresolved. The CDR3 has 13 residues. From germline, CDR1 is SEHNR and CDR2 FQNEAQ (reference sequence). The V end lost 0 bases, the J end lost 8 bases, and 8 bases lay between the germline ends.